These T cell receptor beta chains were read from a single sample in a study of blood T cell repertoires in COVID-19. TCRdb's table, derived via immunoSEQ multiplex PCR, lists solely in-frame clones and lacks some. Seen here are around 290,000 clones, around nine tenths observed once, and the top ten hold around 2.4%. Sample: PBMCs or T cells enriched from blood (not recorded which). The receptors come from a woman under 30 who had recovered from COVID-19. Both conserved end residues are part of each CDR3. The order of the fields is clone size, J gene, V gene, D gene, CDR3 DNA, CDR3 protein. D genes are given only for firm matches. Clone size, where shown, is once, few, many, or a class for clones that have expanded.

NA | TRBJ2-1 | TRBV7-2 | TRBD2 | TGTGCCAGCAGCTTAGCAGCGGGGGGGCAAGGTGAGCAGTTCTTC | CASSLAAGGQGEQFF
NA | TRBJ2-2 | TRBV7-2 | TRBD2 | TGTGCCAGCACCCAACTGGGACTAGCGGGGGGGCGGACCGGGGAGCTGTTTTTT | CASTQLGLAGGRTGELFF
NA | TRBJ1-2 | TRBV2 | TRBD1 | TGTGCCAGCATTACGACAGGGGATGGCTACACCTTC | CASITTGDGYTF
NA | TRBJ1-6 | TRBV6-5 | NA | TGTGCCAGCAGCCGGACAACTAATTCACCCCTCCACTTT | CASSRTTNSPLHF
NA | TRBJ2-5 | TRBV7-7 | TRBD2 | TGTGCCAGCAGCCCCCTAACTGGACTAGCGGGGGGCTTGGAGACCCAGTACTTC | CASSPLTGLAGGLETQYF
few | TRBJ2-1 | TRBV6-5 | TRBD2 | TGTGCCAGCAGTTACCGACTAGCGGGATTATCGGATGAGCAGTTCTTC | CASSYRLAGLSDEQFF
NA | TRBJ2-2 | TRBV7-9 | TRBD2 | TGTGCCAGCAGACGCCACGGGACTAGCGGGGACAGCACCGGGGAGCTGTTTTTT | CASRRHGTSGDSTGELFF
NA | TRBJ2-7 | TRBV5-1 | NA | TGCGCCAGCAGCTTGTTTGGAGAAGTGGATGAGCAGTACTTC | CASSLFGEVDEQYF
many | TRBJ2-1 | TRBV12-3/TRBV12-4 | TRBD2 | TGTGCCAGCACCTGGACTAGGAAAGAGCAGTTCTTC | CASTWTRKEQFF
once | TRBJ2-1 | TRBV4-3 | NA | TGCGCCAGCAGCCAGAAACTACTAAGCTCCTACAATGAGCAGTTCTTC | CASSQKLLSSYNEQFF
NA | TRBJ2-5 | TRBV5-4 | TRBD2 | TGTGCCAGCAGCCCGGCGGGTAGCGGGAGGGCTGAGACCCAGTACTTC | CASSPAGSGRAETQYF
NA | TRBJ2-7 | TRBV3-1/TRBV3-2 | TRBD1 | TGTGCCAGCAGCCAGGAGCAAAAACGGGACAGGGGGGAGCAGTACTTC | CASSQEQKRDRGEQYF
NA | TRBJ1-2 | TRBV27 | NA | TGTGCCAGCAGTCCGGGACTTGGCTTGTATTATGGCTACACCTTC | CASSPGLGLYYGYTF
few | TRBJ1-2 | TRBV20-1 | NA | TGCAGTGCTGGTGGAGTTGGTGGCTACACCTTC | CSAGGVGGYTF
few | TRBJ2-5 | TRBV15 | NA | TGTGCCACCAGCAGAATACGCGACTTAGAGACCCAGTACTTC | CATSRIRDLETQYF
NA | TRBJ1-4 | TRBV27 | NA | TGTGCCAGCAGCCCTGAGGGTACTAATGAAAAACTGTTTTTT | CASSPEGTNEKLFF
NA | TRBJ1-6 | TRBV3-1/TRBV3-2 | NA | TGTGCCAGCAGCTACGGACAGATAACTTATAATTCACCCCTCCACTTT | CASSYGQITYNSPLHF
NA | TRBJ1-4 | TRBV5-5 | NA | TGTGCCAGCAGCTTGGCCGTGGAAAAACTGTTTTTT | CASSLAVEKLFF
NA | TRBJ2-7 | TRBV6-4 | NA | TGTGCCAGCAGTCCGTCGCCCGGGTTCGGCGAGCAGTACTTC | CASSPSPGFGEQYF
NA | TRBJ2-5 | TRBV28 | NA | TGTGCCAGCAGTTTCGTATCAGGTCAAGAGACCCAGTACTTC | CASSFVSGQETQYF